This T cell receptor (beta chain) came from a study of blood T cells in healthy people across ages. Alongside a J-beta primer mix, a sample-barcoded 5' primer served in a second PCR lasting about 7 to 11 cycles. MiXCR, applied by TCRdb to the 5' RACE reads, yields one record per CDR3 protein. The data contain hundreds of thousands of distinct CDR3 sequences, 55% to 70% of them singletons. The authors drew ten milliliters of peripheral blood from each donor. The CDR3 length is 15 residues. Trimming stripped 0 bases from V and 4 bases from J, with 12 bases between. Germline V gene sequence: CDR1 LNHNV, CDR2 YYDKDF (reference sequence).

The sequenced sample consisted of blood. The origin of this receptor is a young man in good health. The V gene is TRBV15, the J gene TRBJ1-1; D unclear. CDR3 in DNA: TGTGCCACCAGCAGAGATCGGGTTTTTGCCACTGAAGCTTTCTTT. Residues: CATSRDRVFATEAFF.